This passage covers 21 T cell receptor beta chains from one sample sequenced in a study of shared clonotypes between healthy human individuals. Produced via immunoSEQ multiplex PCR; TCRdb's table is partial and in-frame only. The profile shows around 750,000 clones, over 65% of them singletons. Sequencing was done on a sample of memory CD4+ T cells sorted from blood. The subset was: CD45RA-negative fraction. The receptors were gathered from a woman in her twenties or thirties in good health.

The V and J genes are TRBV4-2 and TRBJ2-1; 7 bases are a match to TRBD2. CDR3 size: 17 residues. V was pared by 0 bases and J by 3 bases, with 8 bases of the junction left unmatched. The V gene's germline CDR1 is LGHNA and CDR2 YNFKEQ. The CDR3 nucleotides read TGTGCCAGCAGCCAAGAACGGCTAGCGGCCAACTACAATGAGCAGTTCTTC. Encoded protein: CASSQERLAANYNEQFF.

CDR3 DNA sequence: TGTGCCAGCAGTGATGAGGCGACGTCTAACTATGGCTACACCTTC. Its translation: CASSDEATSNYGYTF. The chain combines TRBV2 with TRBJ1-2; D gene ambiguous. The CDR3 covers 15 residues. V was trimmed by 3 bases and J by 0 bases, leaving 11 bases between them. From germline, CDR1 is SNHLY and CDR2 FYNNEI. The full variable domain, rest sourced from reference TRBV2 and TRBJ1-2, is EPEVTQTPSHQVTQMGQEVILRCVPISNHLYFYWYRQILGQKVEFLVSFYNNEISEKSEIFDDQFSVERPDGSNFTLKIRSTKLEDSAMYFCASSDEATSNYGYTFGSGTRLTVV.

V gene TRBV5-4 combines with J gene TRBJ2-3; the match to TRBD2 covers 16 bases. Germline V CDR1 and CDR2: SGHNT, YYREEE (reference sequence). The trim removed 7 bases at V and 0 bases at J, leaving 11 bases unmatched. This CDR3 has 19 amino acids. CDR3 bases: TGTGCCAGCCTACAAGGAGGGACTAGCGGGAGGGCCAGCACAGATACGCAGTATTTT. Its translation is CASLQGGTSGRASTDTQYF.

This chain connects TRBV14 to TRBJ2-5; D gene uncertain. This CDR3 has 13 amino acids. Germline lookup yields CDR1 SGHDN and CDR2 FVKESK. V was clipped by 0 bases and J by 7 bases, with 9 bases between them. The CDR3 DNA reads TGTGCCAGCAGCCAAGAGGGCCGAGCGACCCAGTACTTC. This encodes CASSQEGRATQYF.

On this clone itself: The same CDR3 arises from other DNA sequences in this sample as well. This chain joins TRBV30 and TRBJ2-7, with TRBD1 identical over 7 bases. Germline-derived CDR1 and CDR2 are GTSNPN and SVGIG (reference sequence). V lost 3 bases to trimming and J lost 4 bases; unmatched junction nucleotides: 3. CDR3 length equals 12 residues. In nucleotides, the CDR3 is TGTGCCTGGAGCCGACAGGGTTACGAGCAGTACTTC. It specifies CAWSRQGYEQYF.

The rearrangement uses TRBV28 and TRBJ1-2; D remains unclear. The CDR3 is 16 amino acids. The germline V and J ends were trimmed by 9 bases and 2 bases, with 22 bases remaining between them. Germline V CDR1 and CDR2: MDHEN, SYDVKM. The CDR3 DNA sequence: TGTGCCAGTAGACTAGGTCGGGGAGGGAGGAACTATGGCTACACCTTC. As protein: CASRLGRGGRNYGYTF.

CDR3 nucleotides: TGCGCCAGCAGCTTGGGGGCGGGAGGAGGGCAAGAGACCCAGTACTTC. It is translated as CASSLGAGGGQETQYF. This sequence joins TRBV5-1 and TRBJ2-5; TRBD2 aligns across 8 bases. Germline values: CDR1 SGHRS, CDR2 YFSETQ. Trimming removed 0 bases from V and 2 bases from J; junction bases left unmatched: 6. The CDR3 consists of 16 residues.

The chain uses TRBV11-2 and TRBJ1-2; D is unclear. V lost 6 bases and J 4 bases, leaving 21 bases between the germline ends. This CDR3 spans 16 amino acids. Looked up from germline, CDR1 is SGHAT and CDR2 is FQNNGV. The CDR3 sequence is CASSFIGRNIRYGYTF. The CDR3 DNA reads TGTGCCAGCAGTTTCATCGGCAGGAACATTCGCTATGGCTACACCTTC.

The chain combines TRBV2 with TRBJ2-5; D gene ambiguous. This CDR3 has 11 amino acids. Germline CDR1 is SNHLY and CDR2 is FYNNEI. Deletions cut 6 bases from V and 2 bases from J, with 4 bases between. The CDR3 sequence is CASRAQETQYF. Here the CDR3 DNA reads TGTGCCAGCAGAGCTCAAGAGACCCAGTACTTC.

This chain joins TRBV11-2 and TRBJ2-7, with D uncertain. Germline V gene sequence: CDR1 SGHAT, CDR2 FQNNGV. V lost 0 bases, J lost 2 bases, and 14 bases lay in between. The CDR3 runs 16 residues. In DNA, the CDR3 is TGTGCCAGCAGCTTAGATCTCTACGGTGGACCCTACGAGCAGTACTTC. Protein product: CASSLDLYGGPYEQYF.

The V call is TRBV10-3, the J call TRBJ2-3; TRBD2 matches at 8 bases. The CDR3 contains 15 residues. V shed 11 bases and J 6 bases; nucleotides not matched to a gene: 16. Germline CDR1 and CDR2: ENHRY and SYGVKD. CDR3 sequence (DNA): TGTGCCGCCGGCGAGAGCGGGAGATTCACTGATACGCAGTATTTT. Its protein is CAAGESGRFTDTQYF.

This clone was detected only a few times. This chain uses TRBV28 with TRBJ2-7; TRBD1 matches at 10 bases. Per germline, CDR1 MDHEN and CDR2 SYDVKM. The CDR3 length is 15 residues. Trimming removed 6 bases from V and 0 bases from J; junction bases left unmatched: 5. In DNA form, the CDR3 reads TGTGCCAGCAGGGGACAGGGGATTTTCTCCTACGAGCAGTACTTC. This gives the protein CASRGQGIFSYEQYF.

This clone was counted between two and nine times. This chain uses TRBV7-9 with TRBJ2-3; tentatively, D is TRBD2 (6 bases). Deletions cut 1 base from V and 0 bases from J, with 11 bases between. This CDR3 is built from 16 residues. Germline values: CDR1 SEHNR, CDR2 FQNEAQ (reference sequence). In nucleotides, the CDR3 is TGTGCCAGCAGCTTAGTTTATGGGGGGAGCACAGATACGCAGTATTTT. It specifies CASSLVYGGSTDTQYF.

This clone was seen only a few times. This chain links TRBV11-1 with TRBJ2-3; D may be TRBD1 (6 bases). V was clipped by 2 bases and J by 0 bases, with 12 bases between them. Germline V CDR1 and CDR2: SGHAT, FQDESV (reference sequence). This CDR3 spans 16 amino acids. The CDR3: CASSLTGTTSTDTQYF. In DNA, the CDR3 is TGTGCCAGCAGCTTAACCGGGACAACTAGCACAGATACGCAGTATTTT.

The chain combines TRBV6-5 with TRBJ2-2; D gene uncertain. CDR3 size: 12 residues. The germline V gene has CDR1 MNHEY and CDR2 SVGAGI. Trimming took off 2 bases at V and 7 bases at J, with 5 bases between the two ends. The chain's CDR3 is CASSYNFGELFF. The CDR3 DNA follows: TGTGCCAGCAGTTACAATTTCGGGGAGCTGTTTTTT.

The chain links TRBV7-9 to TRBJ1-1; D is possibly TRBD1 (5 bases). Germline V CDR1 and CDR2: SEHNR, FQNEAQ (reference sequence). There are 13 residues in the CDR3. V lost 8 bases to trimming and J lost 0 bases, with 10 bases between them. In DNA form, the CDR3 reads TGTGCCAGCCGGGGACCTCTGAACACTGAAGCTTTCTTT. It encodes CASRGPLNTEAFF.

The chain recombines TRBV28 with TRBJ1-5, with a weak D call TRBD1 (6 bases). Trimming stripped 3 bases from V and 2 bases from J, with 17 bases between. Germline-derived CDR1 and CDR2 are MDHEN and SYDVKM. This CDR3 has 17 amino acids. The CDR3 reads CASSFGPRRGGNQPQHF. The CDR3 DNA sequence: TGTGCCAGCAGTTTCGGCCCCAGGAGGGGGGGCAATCAGCCCCAGCATTTT.

J is TRBJ2-7 and V is TRBV10-3; 8 bases map to TRBD1. Per the germline V gene, CDR1 is ENHRY and CDR2 is SYGVKD. The CDR3 totals 15 residues. J lost 4 bases, V lost 2 bases, and 7 bases had no gene match. Here the CDR3 reads CAISERTGSMYEQYF. The CDR3 coding sequence is TGTGCCATCAGTGAGAGGACAGGGAGTATGTACGAGCAGTACTTC.

CDR3 DNA: TGTGCCAGCAGCTTGGGGCAGCTCACCGGGGAGCTGTTTTTT. The encoded protein is CASSLGQLTGELFF. The rearrangement links TRBV7-2 to TRBJ2-2, with D perhaps matching TRBD1 (5 bases). The CDR3 extends over 14 amino acids. Trimming shortened V by 3 bases and J by 4 bases, and 9 bases separated the two germline ends. Germline CDR1 SGHTA, CDR2 FQGNSA.

The table lists this clone with a count of one. V usage is TRBV11-1 and J usage is TRBJ2-1, with D possibly matching TRBD2 (5 bases). The ends were cut back, 5 bases at V and 4 bases at J, with 15 bases in the middle. Germline CDR1 reads SGHAT; CDR2 reads FQDESV (reference sequence). The CDR3 extends over 15 amino acids. CDR3 loop: CASSPRGSEYNEQFF. For the CDR3, the DNA is TGTGCCAGCAGCCCCCGGGGTAGCGAATACAATGAGCAGTTCTTC. Complete variable domain (other parts from reference TRBV11-1 and TRBJ2-1): EAEVAQSPRYKITEKSQAVAFWCDPISGHATLYWYRQILGQGPELLVQFQDESVVDDSQLPKDRFSAERLKGVDSTLKIQPAELGDSAMYLCASSPRGSEYNEQFFGPGTRLTVL.

This clone was detected only once. V and J are TRBV29-1 and TRBJ2-7; the match to TRBD2 covers 12 bases. Germline values: CDR1 SQVTM, CDR2 ANQGSEA. The trim removed 1 base at V and 2 bases at J, leaving 3 bases unmatched. The CDR3 consists of 15 residues. The CDR3 coding sequence is TGCAGCGTTGAAGGGCGACTAGCGGGAGCCTACGAGCAGTACTTC. It is translated as CSVEGRLAGAYEQYF.